The 9 T cell receptor beta chains below all came from one sample that was sequenced in a study of cytomegalovirus exposure and HLA in healthy donors. Primers for the PCR totalled 60 Vbeta and 13 Jbeta. This table comes from immunoSEQ multiplex PCR, and its TCRdb copy is limited to in-frame clones, with some not included. The table records fewer than 250,000 clones, about 83% of them present only once. The sample consisted of PBMCs. All receptors come from a man in his forties in good health and CMV-seronegative.

This chain joins TRBV19 and TRBJ2-1, with a weak D call TRBD2 (6 bases). CDR1 and CDR2 (germline): LNHDA, SQIVND (reference sequence). CDR3 length equals 16 residues. Trimming stripped 6 bases from V and 5 bases from J, with 20 bases between. CDR3 DNA: TGTGCCAGTAGGTTGCGGGCTAGCGAAAGCAACAATGAGCAGTTCTTC. The encoded protein is CASRLRASESNNEQFF.

The rearrangement links TRBV7-2 to TRBJ1-4, with TRBD1 matching over 9 bases. The CDR3 has 14 residues. Germline V gene lookup returns CDR1 SGHTA and CDR2 FQGNSA. The junction had 4 bases not matched to a gene; V was cut back by 6 bases and J by 5 bases. CDR3 amino acids: CASSPGTGNEKLFF. CDR3 coding DNA: TGTGCCAGCAGTCCCGGGACAGGGAATGAAAAACTGTTTTTT.

Note on this clone: Sequence at one end of the junction differs from germline and may be a read error. The chain carries TRBV5-6 and TRBJ2-7; D is uncertain. Per the germline V gene, CDR1 is SGHDT and CDR2 is YYEEEE. CDR3 length: 14 amino acids. The CDR3 spells CASSLWQVGYGQYF. The CDR3 region has the DNA TGTGCCAGCAGCTTGTGGCAGGTTGGCTACGGGCAGTACTTC.

The sample holds a few counts of this clone. The genes are TRBV5-6 and TRBJ2-3; a possible D gene is TRBD1 (6 bases). This CDR3 has 16 residues. Trimming removed 3 bases from V and 7 bases from J, with 21 bases in between. Per the germline V gene, CDR1 is SGHDT and CDR2 is YYEEEE. In DNA form, the CDR3 reads TGTGCCAGCAGCTCGTACAGGGTAGAAATGAGGAATACGCAGTATTTT. Encoded protein: CASSSYRVEMRNTQYF.

This chain links TRBV18 with TRBJ2-7, with D possibly matching TRBD1 (6 bases). The CDR3 is 14 residues long. Looked up from germline, CDR1 is KGHSH and CDR2 is LQKENI. V lost 3 bases to trimming and J lost 1 base, with 10 bases between them. CDR3: CASSPDRTSYEQYF. The CDR3 region has the DNA TGTGCCAGCTCACCCGACAGGACGTCCTACGAGCAGTACTTC.

This chain uses TRBV9 with TRBJ1-3; D not resolved. The CDR3 has 14 amino acids. Per the germline V gene, CDR1 is SGDLS and CDR2 is YYNGEE. The ends were cut back, 0 bases at V and 7 bases at J, with 11 bases in the middle. The CDR3 loop is CASSVARDGNTIYF. The DNA for the CDR3 is TGTGCCAGCAGCGTAGCGAGGGATGGGAACACCATATATTTT.

This sequence joins TRBV28 and TRBJ1-1; no firm D call. The germline gives CDR1 MDHEN, CDR2 SYDVKM. The germline V and J ends were trimmed by 0 bases and 0 bases, with 8 bases remaining between them. The CDR3 is 15 amino acids. The CDR3 sequence: CASSLWEGLNTEAFF. Here the CDR3 DNA reads TGTGCCAGCAGTTTATGGGAGGGCCTGAACACTGAAGCTTTCTTT.

This chain connects TRBV15 to TRBJ2-5; 7 bases agree with TRBD1. This CDR3 is built from 16 residues. Trimming removed 1 base from V and 0 bases from J; junction bases left unmatched: 5. Germline V lookup: CDR1 LNHNV, CDR2 YYDKDF (reference sequence). The CDR3, as DNA: TGTGCCACCAGCAGAGGGACAGGAGTATACCAAGAGACCCAGTACTTC. Encoded protein: CATSRGTGVYQETQYF.

This clone was found once. The rearrangement uses TRBV9 and TRBJ2-1; 7 positions match TRBD1. This CDR3 has 16 amino acids. Germline assignment: CDR1 SGDLS and CDR2 YYNGEE. Unmatched junction bases numbered 11, after V lost 4 bases and J lost 4 bases. CDR3 in amino acids: CASSSRGTLSYNEQFF. Here the CDR3 DNA reads TGTGCCAGCAGCTCCAGGGGGACCCTCTCATACAATGAGCAGTTCTTC.